This is a list of T cell receptor beta chains from one sample in a study of shared clonotypes between healthy human individuals. Assay used: immunoSEQ multiplex PCR; TCRdb lists only in-frame clones, some missing. The table includes about 1 million clones, roughly 75% detected once. The sample was memory CD4+ T cells sorted from blood. These TCRs come from a man younger than 30 in good health. Both conserved end residues are part of each CDR3. A D gene is named only where the DNA matches it firmly. Clone size, where shown, is once, few, many, or a class for clones that have expanded.

j_call d_call v_call clone_size cdr3_aa cdr3_nt
TRBJ2-2 TRBD2 TRBV5-4 - CASSFGGGATGELFF TGTGCCAGCAGCTTTGGCGGGGGAGCCACCGGGGAGCTGTTTTTT
TRBJ1-4 - TRBV10-3 - CATSTAATNEKLFF TGTGCCACGTCTACGGCAGCAACTAATGAAAAACTGTTTTTT
TRBJ2-3 TRBD2 TRBV7-2 - CASTSSGSSTDTQYF TGTGCCAGCACCTCTAGCGGGTCTAGCACAGATACGCAGTATTTT
TRBJ1-5 - TRBV6-5 - CASSYRKSRNQPQHF TGTGCCAGCAGTTACCGGAAAAGCAGAAATCAGCCCCAGCATTTT
TRBJ2-7 - TRBV11-2 - CASSPTTGTYEQYF TGTGCCAGCAGCCCAACAACGGGTACCTACGAGCAGTACTTC
TRBJ1-5 - TRBV19 - CASASRTVGDQPQHF TGTGCCAGTGCATCACGAACCGTAGGGGATCAGCCCCAGCATTTT
TRBJ1-2 - TRBV7-2 - CASSLDPAREAYGYTF TGTGCCAGCAGCTTAGACCCTGCGAGGGAGGCCTATGGCTACACCTTC
TRBJ1-6 - TRBV7-2 - CASTIGGSGYNSPLHF TGTGCCAGCACTATCGGGGGCAGTGGCTATAATTCACCCCTCCACTTT
TRBJ1-5 - TRBV2 - CASSERTLSNQPQHF TGTGCCAGCAGTGAAAGGACGCTTAGCAATCAGCCCCAGCATTTT
TRBJ2-2 - TRBV7-2 - CASSLEPSTGELFF TGTGCCAGCAGCTTAGAACCGTCGACCGGGGAGCTGTTTTTT
TRBJ1-1 - TRBV9 - CASSLGDTEAFF TGTGCCAGCAGCCTGGGGGATACTGAAGCTTTCTTT
TRBJ1-4 - TRBV7-7 few CASSSGLGPNEKLFF TGTGCTAGCAGCTCCGGACTCGGGCCTAATGAAAAACTGTTTTTT
TRBJ2-1 - TRBV5-1 few CASSLGTNVDEQFF TGCGCCAGCAGCTTGGGAACTAATGTCGATGAGCAGTTCTTC
TRBJ1-3 - TRBV5-4 - CASSRGFENTIYF TGTGCCAGCAGCCGTGGTTTTGAAAACACCATATATTTT
TRBJ1-3 - TRBV29-1 - CSVGGGFSPLTGNTIYF TGCAGCGTTGGAGGGGGTTTCTCGCCCTTAACTGGAAACACCATATATTTT
TRBJ2-1 - TRBV5-1 - CASSDGPSNEQFF TGCGCCAGCAGCGACGGACCCAGCAATGAGCAGTTCTTC
TRBJ1-3 - TRBV18 once CASSPSTYTSGNTIYF TGTGCCAGCTCACCAAGCACTTACACCTCTGGAAACACCATATATTTT
TRBJ2-5 - TRBV5-1 - CASTSGGLRQETQYF TGCGCCAGCACCAGTGGGGGCTTACGACAAGAGACCCAGTACTTC
TRBJ1-1 TRBD1 TRBV5-4 - CASSSRTGGYTEAFF TGTGCCAGCAGCTCACGGACAGGGGGATACACTGAAGCTTTCTTT
TRBJ1-2 TRBD1 TRBV5-4 - CASSLPDRTNYGYTF TGTGCCAGCAGCTTGCCGGACAGGACCAACTATGGCTACACCTTC
TRBJ2-5 TRBD2 TRBV30 - CAWSRLAGGGETQYF TGTGCCTGGAGTAGACTAGCGGGAGGTGGCGAGACCCAGTACTTC
TRBJ2-7 TRBD2 TRBV5-6 - CASSWGGTYEQYF TGTGCCAGCAGTTGGGGAGGGACCTACGAGCAGTACTTC
TRBJ1-1 - TRBV4-3 - CASSQDTGNTEAFF TGCGCCAGCAGCCAAGATACGGGGAACACTGAAGCTTTCTTT
TRBJ2-1 TRBD1 TRBV6-1 few CASSGQGAIEQFF TGTGCCAGCAGTGGACAGGGGGCAATTGAGCAGTTCTTC
TRBJ2-7 - TRBV2 few CASKDEGTYEQYF TGTGCCAGCAAGGACGAGGGAACCTACGAGCAGTACTTC
TRBJ2-3 - TRBV10-1 - CASSDPTSDTQYF TGCGCCAGCAGTGACCCTACGTCAGATACGCAGTATTTT
TRBJ1-4 - TRBV6-1 few CAIQYGGGTNEKLFF TGTGCCATCCAATATGGGGGCGGGACTAATGAAAAACTGTTTTTT
TRBJ1-1 - TRBV2 - CASRVGTEAFF TGTGCCAGCAGGGTCGGGACTGAAGCTTTCTTT
TRBJ2-5 - TRBV11-3 - CASSLGPQAETQYF TGTGCCAGCAGCCTAGGACCGCAGGCGGAGACCCAGTACTTC
TRBJ1-2 TRBD1 TRBV9 many CASSPVGQSLGYGYTF TGTGCCAGCAGCCCGGTGGGACAGAGCCTTGGGTATGGCTACACCTTC
TRBJ1-5 - TRBV19 - CASSTTTGTAGNQPQHF TGTGCCAGTAGTACCACTACAGGGACGGCCGGCAATCAGCCCCAGCATTTT
TRBJ1-2 - TRBV28 - CASSTPGGSLLSYGYTF TGTGCCAGCAGTACCCCCGGGGGCAGCCTCTTAAGCTATGGCTACACCTTC
TRBJ2-6 - TRBV28 - CASSLPSTAPGANVLTF TGTGCCAGCAGTCTACCTTCGACCGCGCCTGGGGCCAACGTCCTGACTTTC
TRBJ1-6 - TRBV2 once CASSEGQLYNSPLHF TGTGCCAGCAGTGAGGGCCAGTTATATAATTCACCCCTCCACTTT
TRBJ1-1 - TRBV6-4 - CASRPSLGGSTEAFF TGTGCCAGCAGACCCTCCTTAGGGGGGTCCACTGAAGCTTTCTTT
TRBJ2-7 TRBD1 TRBV19 - CASSSGQGNSYEQYF TGTGCCAGTAGTTCCGGACAGGGAAACTCCTACGAGCAGTACTTC
TRBJ2-2 - TRBV27 - CASSPRVTGELFF TGTGCCAGCAGCCCCAGGGTTACCGGGGAGCTGTTTTTT
TRBJ1-4 TRBD1 TRBV5-6 - CASSLKGQGEKLFF TGTGCCAGCAGCTTGAAAGGACAGGGGGAAAAACTGTTTTTT
TRBJ2-2 - TRBV10-3 - CAISTGLAGELFF TGTGCCATCAGCACAGGGTTGGCCGGGGAGCTGTTTTTT
TRBJ2-2 TRBD2 TRBV5-1 - CASSRTSPAGELFF TGCGCCAGCAGCCGGACTAGCCCCGCCGGGGAGCTGTTTTTT
TRBJ2-1 TRBD1 TRBV28 - CASSPLDRDYNEQFF TGTGCCAGCAGCCCATTGGACAGGGACTACAATGAGCAGTTCTTC
TRBJ1-5 TRBD1 TRBV30 - CAWEVGQEAQHF TGTGCCTGGGAGGTAGGACAGGAGGCCCAGCATTTT
TRBJ1-5 - TRBV2 - CASSDIDRQSNQPQHF TGTGCCAGCAGTGATATAGACAGGCAAAGCAATCAGCCCCAGCATTTT
TRBJ1-1 TRBD1 TRBV5-1 - CASSNYDRDATEAFF TGCGCCAGCAGCAACTACGACAGGGACGCCACTGAAGCTTTCTTT
TRBJ2-5 - TRBV10-3 - CATSDSNQETQYF TGTGCCACCTCCGACAGTAACCAAGAGACCCAGTACTTC
TRBJ1-5 - TRBV2 - CASSQGQTVNQPQHF TGTGCCAGCAGTCAAGGACAGACGGTTAATCAGCCCCAGCATTTT
TRBJ2-5 TRBD2 TRBV27 - CASRKSGIMETQYF TGTGCCAGCAGAAAAAGCGGGATAATGGAGACCCAGTACTTC
TRBJ2-3 - TRBV7-2 - CASSFRPGGRTDTQYF TGTGCCAGCAGCTTCCGTCCCGGGGGGCGCACAGATACGCAGTATTTT
TRBJ2-5 - TRBV4-1 - CASSQAAFAAQYF TGCGCCAGCAGCCAAGCCGCATTTGCGGCCCAGTACTTC
TRBJ2-3 TRBD2 TRBV30 many CAWRSQRGTDTQYF TGTGCCTGGAGATCCCAGCGGGGGACAGATACGCAGTATTTT
TRBJ2-7 - TRBV28 many CASKRDGTYEQYF TGTGCCAGCAAACGGGACGGTACCTACGAGCAGTACTTC
TRBJ2-5 - TRBV11-2 - CASSLGDAYQETQYF TGTGCCAGCAGCTTGGGGGACGCATACCAAGAGACCCAGTACTTC
TRBJ1-1 TRBD1 TRBV5-4 - CASSFRDRAGEAFF TGTGCCAGCAGCTTCCGGGACAGGGCTGGTGAAGCTTTCTTT
TRBJ2-1 - TRBV4-3 - CASSQDSRHPEQFF TGCGCCAGCAGCCAAGATTCGCGTCACCCTGAGCAGTTCTTC
TRBJ2-2 - TRBV10-1 - CATGRTVTGELFF TGCGCCACCGGCCGGACCGTAACCGGGGAGCTGTTTTTT
TRBJ2-2 - TRBV10-1 - CASSGGPHTGELFF TGCGCCAGCAGTGGGGGGCCACACACCGGGGAGCTGTTTTTT
TRBJ1-1 - TRBV28 few CASTPNAGAGNTEAFF TGTGCCAGCACCCCCAACGCAGGGGCAGGGAACACTGAAGCTTTCTTT